This T cell receptor beta chain was sequenced during a study of shared clonotypes between healthy human individuals. General study findings and limits: Among donors, clonotype sharing was expected to be affected by sequencing depth. Tissue TCR repertoires likely differ from these blood-only repertoires.

The data were produced by immunoSEQ multiplex PCR, yet TCRdb's version contains in-frame clones alone and is incomplete. The sample lists 2,500,000 or so clones; over 85% were seen once. Regarding this clone: Antigen: not known. At the DNA level, this CDR3 is encoded by other sequences in the same sample as well.

Germline lookup yields CDR1 MNHNY and CDR2 SVGAGI (reference sequence). This CDR3 has 13 residues. V lost 6 bases and J 0 bases, leaving 8 bases between the germline ends. The sequenced sample consisted of naive CD4+ T cells from PBMCs. This sample's subset: CD45RA+ positively selected. This chain uses TRBV6-6 with TRBJ1-1; possibly TRBD1 for D (5 bases). This clonotype was obtained from a man between 18 and 29 years old in good health. Some clones in this sample may be carry-over from other donors' samples. Written as DNA, the CDR3 is TGTGCCAGCAGCAGGGCCATGAACACTGAAGCTTTCTTT. This sequence encodes CASSRAMNTEAFF.